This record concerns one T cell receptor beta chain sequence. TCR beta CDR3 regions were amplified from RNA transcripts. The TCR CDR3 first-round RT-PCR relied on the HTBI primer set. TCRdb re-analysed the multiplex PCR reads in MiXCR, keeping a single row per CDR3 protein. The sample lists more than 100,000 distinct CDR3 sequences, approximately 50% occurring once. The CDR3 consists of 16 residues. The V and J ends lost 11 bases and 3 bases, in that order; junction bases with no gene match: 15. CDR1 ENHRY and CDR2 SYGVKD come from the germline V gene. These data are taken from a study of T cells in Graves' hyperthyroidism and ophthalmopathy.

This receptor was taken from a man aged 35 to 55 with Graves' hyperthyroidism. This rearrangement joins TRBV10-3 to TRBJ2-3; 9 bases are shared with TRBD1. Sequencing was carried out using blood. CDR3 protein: CAGRTPDRGVTDTQYF. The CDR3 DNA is TGTGCCGGCAGAACACCGGACAGGGGTGTGACAGATACGCAGTATTTT.